This T cell receptor (beta chain) comes out of a study of OX40 agonist ivuxolimab in advanced cancers. Whole-study context: Participants, approximately 83% male, averaged roughly 59 years of age, ranging from roughly 23 to 90.

The repertoire was sequenced with immunoSEQ multiplex PCR; TCRdb's copy has only in-frame clones and lacks some. The sample includes around 68,000 clones, 91% seen only once; the top ten take approximately 1.1%. For this clone: Its antigen is unknown.

Study findings and constraints: There were, on average, more expanded clones in CD8+ T cells than in CD4+. With doses of 0.1 to 3.0 mg/kg, CD4+ and CD8+ blood T cells had undergone clonal expansion by week 6.

Systemic immunosuppression or a history of autoimmune disease excluded patients. From germline, CDR1 is MGHDK and CDR2 SYGVNS. The CDR3 consists of 15 residues. Deletions cut 2 bases from V and 1 base from J, with 11 bases between. Sample: CD4+ or CD8+ T cells sorted from blood, taken in a trial of the OX40 agonist ivuxolimab. J is TRBJ2-5 and V is TRBV25-1; D uncertain. The TCR originated in an adult with an advanced solid tumor such as melanoma, head and neck, liver or kidney cancer. In DNA form, the CDR3 reads TGTGCCAGCAGTGAAGTGGCGGTACTCCAAGAGACCCAGTACTTC. Translated: CASSEVAVLQETQYF.